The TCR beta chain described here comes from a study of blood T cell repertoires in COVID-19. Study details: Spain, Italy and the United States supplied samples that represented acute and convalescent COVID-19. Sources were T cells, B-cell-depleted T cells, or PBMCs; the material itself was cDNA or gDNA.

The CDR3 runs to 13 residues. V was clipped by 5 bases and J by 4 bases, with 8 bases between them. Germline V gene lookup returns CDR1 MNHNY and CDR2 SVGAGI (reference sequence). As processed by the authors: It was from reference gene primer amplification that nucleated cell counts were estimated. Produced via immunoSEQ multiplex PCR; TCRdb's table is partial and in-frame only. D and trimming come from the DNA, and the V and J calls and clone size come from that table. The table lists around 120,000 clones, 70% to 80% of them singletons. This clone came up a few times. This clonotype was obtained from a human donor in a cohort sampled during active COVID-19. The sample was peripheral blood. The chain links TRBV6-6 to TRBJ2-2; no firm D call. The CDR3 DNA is TGTGCCAGCAGTGCAGGATCCACCGGGGAGCTGTTTTTT. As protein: CASSAGSTGELFF.